These 2 T cell receptor beta chains share one sample of origin, sequenced in a study of regulatory T cells in long-lasting Graves disease. The time point here: newly diagnosed GD, antithyroid drugs for less than 3 months. The TCR library was made from RNA extracted from PBMCs. Construction of the TCR beta libraries employed iRepertoire HTBI primers in conjunction with Arm-PCR of CDR3 regions. TCRdb reanalysed the multiplex PCR reads using MiXCR and keeps one entry per CDR3 protein. The table records 250,000 to 400,000 distinct CDR3 sequences, 18% of them present only once. The input for sequencing was peripheral blood mononuclear cells (PBMCs), taken at new diagnosis, from a patient treated with antithyroid drugs. The receptors stem from a female donor with Graves disease.

This clonotype was counted ten times or more. This chain joins TRBV12-5 and TRBJ2-3, with 12 bases lining up with TRBD2. V lost 1 base, J lost 2 bases, and 4 bases stayed unmatched. Germline loops: CDR1 LGHNT, CDR2 FRNRAP. The CDR3 covers 17 residues. CDR3 protein: CASGLAGLAGPTDTQYF. For the CDR3, the DNA is TGTGCTAGTGGTTTGGCCGGACTAGCGGGGCCCACAGATACGCAGTATTTT. Full variable domain (missing parts from reference TRBV12-5 and TRBJ2-3): DARVTQTPRHKVTEMGQEVTMRCQPILGHNTVFWYRQTMMQGLELLAYFRNRAPLDDSGMPKDRFSAEMPDATLATLKIQPSEPRDSAVYFCASGLAGLAGPTDTQYFGPGTRLTVL.

This clonotype was found many times. The V call is TRBV28, the J call TRBJ2-3; 10 nucleotides line up with TRBD1. The ends lost 6 bases at V and 3 bases at J; junction bases unmatched: 9. The CDR3 loop spans 16 amino acids. CDR1 and CDR2 from the germline V gene are MDHEN and SYDVKM. As DNA, the CDR3 is TGTGCCAGCAGCGCCGGGACAGGGGTTTTTACAGATACGCAGTATTTT. This encodes CASSAGTGVFTDTQYF. The whole variable domain, remainder taken from reference TRBV28 and TRBJ2-3, is DVKVTQSSRYLVKRTGEKVFLECVQDMDHENMFWYRQDPGLGLRLIYFSYDVKMKEKGDIPEGYSVSREKKERFSLILESASTNQTSMYLCASSAGTGVFTDTQYFGPGTRLTVL.